The 30 T cell receptor beta chains below come from one sample, sequenced in a study of T cell repertoires in cytomegalovirus infection. TCRdb re-called the reads through MiXCR, storing one row per CDR3 protein. The table has 310,000 or so distinct CDR3 sequences, about 9.1% seen once. The sequenced material came from PBMCs. Every receptor here comes from a human donor in good health (CMV status not recorded). Some clones in this sample may be carry-over from other donors' samples.

The V gene is TRBV14, the J gene TRBJ1-3; 8 positions match TRBD1. CDR1 is SGHDN and CDR2 is FVKESK in the germline V gene. The CDR3 spans 19 residues. Trimming removed 2 bases from V and 2 bases from J; junction bases left unmatched: 14. This CDR3 reads CASSQLQGGSSLTGNTIYF. The CDR3, as DNA: TGTGCCAGCAGCCAACTACAGGGGGGCAGCTCCTTAACTGGAAACACCATATATTTT.

This clonotype showed up just a few times. V and J are TRBV28 and TRBJ2-3, with 8 bases lining up with TRBD2. The CDR3 has 16 residues. Germline CDR1 is MDHEN and CDR2 is SYDVKM. The ends lost 3 bases at V and 2 bases at J; junction bases unmatched: 7. For the CDR3, the DNA is TGTGCCAGCAGTTTCAGCGGGGGAGGAACCACAGATACGCAGTATTTT. It specifies CASSFSGGGTTDTQYF.

In this sample, this clonotype turned up many times. The genes are TRBV29-1 and TRBJ2-1; D unclear. This CDR3 has 15 residues. The germline V gene encodes CDR1 SQVTM and CDR2 ANQGSEA. Trimming took off 0 bases at V and 1 base at J, with 10 bases between the two ends. CDR3 residues: CSVEDERRSYNEQFF. As DNA, the CDR3 is TGCAGCGTTGAAGATGAACGCAGGTCCTACAATGAGCAGTTCTTC.

This clonotype was seen a few times. V usage is TRBV20-1 and J usage is TRBJ1-5; D possibly corresponds to TRBD1 (5 bases). V was clipped by 5 bases and J by 4 bases, with 12 bases between them. CDR1 is DFQATT, CDR2 SNEGSKA, per germline (reference sequence). The length of the CDR3 is 13 residues. The CDR3 sequence is CSAQTVLNQPQHF. The CDR3 nucleotides read TGCAGTGCTCAGACAGTATTAAATCAGCCCCAGCATTTT.

This clonotype was counted a few times. The rearrangement joins TRBV19 to TRBJ1-2; D is uncertain. This CDR3 is 14 amino acids long. Trimming pared 2 bases from V and 2 bases from J, leaving 9 bases between. The germline V gene encodes CDR1 LNHDA and CDR2 SQIVND (reference sequence). CDR3 coding DNA: TGTGCCAGTAGTATATGGGCGAGAAACTATGGCTACACCTTC. This gives the protein CASSIWARNYGYTF.

The chain carries TRBV2 and TRBJ2-7; the D gene could be TRBD1 or TRBD2 (6 bases each). Germline V CDR1 and CDR2: SNHLY, FYNNEI. V was clipped by 9 bases and J by 0 bases, with 15 bases between them. The length of the CDR3 is 14 residues. The CDR3 region is CASTDPGASYEQYF. The CDR3 nucleotides read TGTGCCAGTACTGACCCGGGGGCCTCCTACGAGCAGTACTTC.

This clonotype came up many times. The chain couples TRBV2 to TRBJ2-2; no clear D. Trimming removed 5 bases at V and 4 bases at J, with 8 bases between. CDR3 size: 13 residues. From germline, CDR1 is SNHLY and CDR2 FYNNEI. CDR3 bases: TGTGCCAGCAGTCCGACGGTCACCGGGGAGCTGTTTTTT. Protein sequence: CASSPTVTGELFF.

At least ten counts were recorded for this clonotype. This sequence joins TRBV7-8 and TRBJ1-1; D remains ambiguous. Germline assignment: CDR1 SGHVS and CDR2 FQNEAQ. The V end lost 3 bases, the J end lost 4 bases, and 9 bases lay between the germline ends. The CDR3 is made up of 13 amino acids. The CDR3 loop reads CASSFGSTTEAFF. The CDR3, as DNA: TGTGCCAGCAGCTTCGGGAGTACCACTGAAGCTTTCTTT. The whole variable domain, filled in from reference TRBV7-8 and TRBJ1-1, reads GAGVSQSPRYKVAKRGQDVALRCDPISGHVSLFWYQQALGQGPEFLTYFQNEAQLDKSGLPSDRFFAERPEGSVSTLKIQRTQQEDSAVYLCASSFGSTTEAFFGQGTRLTVV.

This clonotype has a handful of counts. A read error may account for a junction end that differs from germline. V is TRBV5-6 and J is TRBJ1-1; D gene ambiguous. The CDR3 spans 15 residues. CDR1 is SGHDT and CDR2 is YYEEEE in the germline V gene. Here the CDR3 DNA reads TGTGCCAGCAGCTCCCGGACCAATTGGAACGCTGAAGCTTTCTTT. Residues: CASSSRTNWNAEAFF.

This clonotype was recorded at least ten times. This chain uses TRBV19 with TRBJ2-1; D is unresolved. CDR1 LNHDA and CDR2 SQIVND come from the germline V gene (reference sequence). V was shortened by 11 bases and J by 8 bases, with 25 bases between the two germline ends. The CDR3 runs to 15 residues. The CDR3 DNA follows: TGTGCCGTCGGACCTATGGGGTACAGTAGCTATGAGCAGTTCTTC. This codes for CAVGPMGYSSYEQFF.

This clonotype was counted ten times or more. The chain's CDR3 is CASSEGRTDTQYF. The CDR3 DNA reads TGTGCCAGCAGTGAAGGAAGGACAGATACGCAGTATTTT. The chain employs TRBV6-1 and TRBJ2-3; D remains ambiguous. Germline CDR1 MNHNS, CDR2 SASEGT. The CDR3 contains 13 residues. Deletions cut 1 base from V and 3 bases from J, with 5 bases between.

This clonotype appeared many times. V gene TRBV20-1 combines with J gene TRBJ2-7, with 9 nucleotides matching TRBD2. Germline CDR1 DFQATT, CDR2 SNEGSKA (reference sequence). The CDR3 length is 13 residues. J lost 1 base, V lost 6 bases, and 4 bases had no gene match. CDR3 in DNA: TGCAGTGCAGCTAGCGGGGTTTCCTACGAGCAGTACGTC. The encoded protein is CSAASGVSYEQYV.

V usage is TRBV6-4 and J usage is TRBJ2-5, with a possible D match to TRBD2 (6 bases). This CDR3 spans 13 amino acids. V lost 4 bases, J lost 5 bases, and 11 bases lay in between. Looked up from germline, CDR1 is MRHNA and CDR2 is SNTAGT. The chain's CDR3 is CASSGEEGETQYF. CDR3 DNA: TGTGCCAGCAGTGGCGAGGAGGGGGAGACCCAGTACTTC.

The chain combines TRBV6-2 or TRBV6-3 with TRBJ1-1; D uncertain. CDR1 MNHEY and CDR2 SVGEGT come from the germline V gene. The CDR3 spans 11 residues. Trimming stripped 6 bases from V and 8 bases from J, with 10 bases between. CDR3 region: CASSHNREAFF. The CDR3 nucleotides are TGTGCCAGCAGCCACAACCGAGAAGCTTTCTTT.

This clonotype was observed at least ten times. This chain joins TRBV5-1 and TRBJ2-3, with unresolved D. V was cut by 4 bases and J by 1 base, with 10 bases left in between. Germline values: CDR1 SGHRS, CDR2 YFSETQ. This CDR3 region has 14 residues. The DNA of the CDR3 is TGCGCCAGCAGCAGAGATCAGGGCACAGATACGCAGTATTTT. Amino acid sequence: CASSRDQGTDTQYF.

The table lists this clonotype with many counts. J is TRBJ2-7 and V is TRBV28; 9 positions match TRBD1. Trimming removed 8 bases from V and 5 bases from J; junction bases left unmatched: 7. The germline V gene encodes CDR1 MDHEN and CDR2 SYDVKM. The CDR3 extends over 13 amino acids. The CDR3 reads CASGWTGDHEQYV. Written as DNA, the CDR3 is TGTGCCAGCGGGTGGACAGGGGACCACGAGCAGTACGTC.

A few counts support this clonotype. The V call is TRBV14, the J call TRBJ1-4; a possible D gene is TRBD1 (5 bases). The V gene lost 4 bases and the J gene lost 8 bases, with 8 bases spanning the gap. CDR1 and CDR2 from the germline V gene are SGHDN and FVKESK. This CDR3 is 12 amino acids long. The CDR3 sequence is CASSRRTEKLFF. DNA for the CDR3: TGTGCCAGCAGCCGAAGGACAGAAAAACTGTTTTTT. Full variable domain (remainder filled in from reference TRBV14 and TRBJ1-4): EAGVTQFPSHSVIEKGQTVTLRCDPISGHDNLYWYRRVMGKEIKFLLHFVKESKQDESGMPNNRFLAERTGGTYSTLKVQPAELEDSGVYFCASSRRTEKLFFGSGTQLSVL.

Concerning this clonotype itself: This could be a read error, since a much larger clone is one nucleotide away. The V gene is TRBV7-6, the J gene TRBJ2-6; tentatively, D is TRBD1 (6 bases). The CDR3 is 15 amino acids. In germline, CDR1 is SGHVS, CDR2 FNYEAQ. The CDR3 bases are TGTGCCAGCAGCGCCAGGGGCTCTGGGACCAACGTCCTGACTTTC. Amino acid sequence: CASSARGSGTNVLTF.

This clonotype was counted at least ten times. The V call is TRBV10-3, the J call TRBJ1-1, with D possibly being TRBD1 (6 bases). Germline CDR1 reads ENHRY; CDR2 reads SYGVKD. The V end lost 2 bases, the J end lost 1 base, and 8 bases lay between the germline ends. The CDR3 covers 14 residues. The DNA of the CDR3 is TGTGCCATCAGTGAGGGACAGCAGAACACTGAAGCTTTCTTT. This sequence encodes CAISEGQQNTEAFF.

The sample holds many counts of this clonotype. This chain links TRBV6-6 with TRBJ2-6; 10 nucleotides agree with TRBD1. This CDR3 contains 19 residues. V lost 0 bases and J lost 0; bases outside the gene matches: 5. Germline V lookup: CDR1 MNHNY, CDR2 SVGAGI (reference sequence). The CDR3: CASSYSGQGKSSGANVLTF. The DNA of the CDR3 is TGTGCCAGCAGTTACTCGGGACAGGGGAAAAGCTCTGGGGCCAACGTCCTGACTTTC.

This chain uses TRBV10-3 with TRBJ1-5; 9 bases line up with TRBD1. Germline CDR1 ENHRY, CDR2 SYGVKD. The CDR3 sequence is 14 residues long. V lost 2 bases to trimming and J lost 6 bases; unmatched junction nucleotides: 2. CDR3 sequence: CAISERQGVQPQHF. In DNA form, the CDR3 reads TGTGCCATCAGTGAGCGACAGGGGGTTCAGCCCCAGCATTTT.

This clonotype has a count of ten or more. The V call is TRBV5-1, the J call TRBJ2-5; TRBD2 is a possible D gene (7 bases). Trimming shortened V by 4 bases and J by 4 bases, and 20 bases separated the two germline ends. Germline V gives CDR1 SGHRS, CDR2 YFSETQ. The CDR3 covers 16 residues. The CDR3 DNA sequence: TGCGCCAGCAGCGCCGGCGAGGCGGGGGCCGGAGAGACCCAGTACTTC. Encoded protein: CASSAGEAGAGETQYF.

In this sample, this clonotype turned up many times. The J gene is TRBJ2-7, the V gene TRBV2; tentatively, D is TRBD1 (7 bases). Germline CDR1 is SNHLY and CDR2 is FYNNEI. Trimming pared 2 bases from V and 2 bases from J, leaving 10 bases between. This CDR3 has 14 amino acids. Here the CDR3 DNA reads TGTGCCAGCAGTGAACAGGGGGGACCCTACGAGCAGTACGTC. This codes for CASSEQGGPYEQYV.

At least ten counts were recorded for this clonotype. The chain is built from TRBV7-3 and TRBJ2-1; D may correspond to TRBD1 or TRBD2 (6 bases each). The CDR3 has 13 residues. Germline CDR1 is SGHTA and CDR2 is FQGTGA. V was trimmed by 8 bases and J by 9 bases, leaving 17 bases between them. This CDR3 is CASGPPGAGEQFF. The CDR3 DNA reads as TGTGCCAGCGGCCCTCCGGGGGCGGGTGAGCAGTTCTTC.

This chain connects TRBV6-1 to TRBJ2-5; 9 nucleotides align to TRBD1. J was trimmed by 3 bases and V by 7 bases; bases with no gene match: 6. The CDR3 runs to 14 residues. Germline loops: CDR1 MNHNS, CDR2 SASEGT. The CDR3 protein is CASTRRQGEETQYF. In DNA, the CDR3 is TGTGCCAGCACCAGGAGACAGGGGGAAGAGACCCAGTACTTC.

This clonotype was seen many times. J is TRBJ1-4 and V is TRBV7-9; 7 nucleotides line up with TRBD1. This CDR3 region has 16 residues. V lost 2 bases, J lost 5 bases, and 8 bases stayed unmatched. Germline CDR1 and CDR2: SEHNR and FQNEAQ (reference sequence). CDR3 nucleotides: TGTGCCAGCAGCTTATCACAGGGGAGAGTAAATGAAAAACTGTTTTTT. It yields the protein CASSLSQGRVNEKLFF.

The rearrangement joins TRBV5-4 to TRBJ2-5, with TRBD2 identical over 9 bases. There are 15 residues in the CDR3. V shed 5 bases, J shed 6 bases, and the junction held 11 bases outside the gene matches. Germline values: CDR1 SGHNT, CDR2 YYREEE (reference sequence). CDR3 nucleotides: TGTGCCAGCAGAAGAGAGCTAGCGGGGATCCAGACCCAGTACTTC. This gives the protein CASRRELAGIQTQYF.

This clonotype has a single count. This rearrangement joins TRBV28 to TRBJ1-2, with a weak D call TRBD1 (6 bases). The germline V gene encodes CDR1 MDHEN and CDR2 SYDVKM. V was trimmed by 6 bases and J by 7 bases, leaving 15 bases between them. The length of the CDR3 is 13 residues. CDR3 DNA sequence: TGTGCCAGCAGATGGACAACAGGGAGTGGCTACACCTTC. Encoded protein: CASRWTTGSGYTF.

The table lists this clonotype with many counts. This chain uses TRBV7-9 with TRBJ2-2, with unresolved D. Trimming took off 5 bases at V and 1 base at J, with 8 bases between the two ends. This CDR3 region has 14 residues. Germline V CDR1 and CDR2: SEHNR, FQNEAQ (reference sequence). The CDR3 here is CASSPPGNTGELFF. The CDR3 DNA reads as TGTGCCAGCAGCCCCCCGGGGAACACCGGGGAGCTGTTTTTT. Combining the CDR3 with reference TRBV7-9 and TRBJ2-2 gives the whole variable domain DTGVSQNPRHKITKRGQNVTFRCDPISEHNRLYWYRQTLGQGPEFLTYFQNEAQLEKSRLLSDRFSAERPKGSFSTLEIQRTEQGDSAMYLCASSPPGNTGELFFGEGSRLTVL.

The table lists this clonotype with many counts. The V and J genes are TRBV28 and TRBJ1-2; 7 bases are a match to TRBD1. V dropped 4 bases and J dropped 7; count of bases not matched to a gene: 15. CDR1 and CDR2 (germline): MDHEN, SYDVKM. The CDR3 totals 16 residues. The CDR3 region is CASSSVGGAYSFGYTF. DNA of the CDR3: TGTGCCAGCAGTTCCGTAGGGGGCGCATATAGCTTTGGCTACACCTTC.